The 28 T cell receptor beta chains given below trace back to one sample, sequenced in a study of CD8 T cells in ankylosing spondylitis. MiXCR, applied by TCRdb to the 5' RACE reads, yields one record per CDR3 protein. The sample carries 250,000 to 350,000 distinct CDR3 sequences, under 25% recorded once. Specimen: blood, either unsorted or a sorted T cell fraction (not recorded which). These receptors were taken from a female donor with ankylosing spondylitis or in good health (not recorded which).

J is TRBJ2-7 and V is TRBV20-1, with D unclear. V shed 5 bases and J shed 2 bases, with 19 bases lying between them. The CDR3 is made up of 15 amino acids. Germline V gene sequence: CDR1 DFQATT, CDR2 SNEGSKA (reference sequence). This chain's CDR3 is CSADKDGNYPYEQYF. The CDR3 region has the DNA TGCAGTGCTGACAAAGACGGAAACTACCCCTACGAGCAGTACTTC.

This clonotype occurred a few times. At one end, the junction sequence differs from germline, possibly due to a read error. The chain joins TRBV7-2 to TRBJ2-1; D not certain. This CDR3 region has 14 residues. Germline CDR1 reads SGHTA; CDR2 reads FQGNSA. The chain's CDR3 is CASSLQISYDEQFF. The CDR3 DNA follows: TGTGCCAGCAGCTTACAGATATCCTACGATGAGCAGTTCTTC.

The rearrangement joins TRBV30 to TRBJ2-1, with 7 bases fitting TRBD1. The CDR3 has 15 residues. The germline gives CDR1 GTSNPN, CDR2 SVGIG (reference sequence). V dropped 2 bases and J dropped 2; count of bases not matched to a gene: 6. CDR3 protein: CAWSRGQAAYNEQFF. DNA for the CDR3: TGTGCCTGGAGTCGCGGACAGGCTGCCTACAATGAGCAGTTCTTC.

This clonotype has a handful of counts. The gene calls are TRBV7-2 and TRBJ2-1, with 8 bases lining up with TRBD2. J gave up 8 bases and V 1 base, and 10 bases lay outside the gene matches. The CDR3 spans 16 residues. Per germline, CDR1 SGHTA and CDR2 FQGNSA. The CDR3: CASSLDPPGLEDEQFF. The CDR3 nucleotides read TGTGCCAGCAGCTTAGACCCCCCGGGACTAGAGGATGAGCAGTTCTTC.

The chain couples TRBV20-1 to TRBJ2-3, with unresolved D. V dropped 4 bases and J dropped 0 bases, with 8 bases sitting between them. Per germline, CDR1 DFQATT and CDR2 SNEGSKA (reference sequence). The CDR3 spans 13 residues. CDR3 loop: CSATSGSTDTQYF. The CDR3 coding sequence is TGCAGTGCTACTTCCGGTAGCACAGATACGCAGTATTTT.

The rearrangement links TRBV20-1 to TRBJ1-1; the D gene is possibly TRBD1 (5 bases). Germline assignment: CDR1 DFQATT and CDR2 SNEGSKA (reference sequence). This CDR3 comprises 13 residues. Trimming left V 6 bases short and J 0 bases short, with 11 bases between. In DNA form, the CDR3 reads TGCAGTGCGGTGGCAGGGTTGAACACTGAAGCTTTCTTT. Translation: CSAVAGLNTEAFF.

The genes are TRBV4-3 and TRBJ1-2; TRBD1 agrees at 8 bases. The V gene's germline CDR1 is LGHNA and CDR2 YSLEER. V dropped 4 bases and J dropped 7; count of bases not matched to a gene: 11. The CDR3 sequence is 15 residues long. Here the CDR3 reads CASSPRSETGVGYTF. CDR3 nucleotides: TGCGCCAGCAGCCCGCGGAGCGAGACAGGGGTTGGCTACACCTTC.

The V and J genes are TRBV27 and TRBJ1-6; perhaps TRBD1 as D (5 bases). V lost 1 base, J lost 10 bases, and 14 bases lay in between. The CDR3 is 15 amino acids. From germline, CDR1 is MNHEY and CDR2 SMNVEV (reference sequence). CDR3 sequence reads: CASSLFFQGGSPLHF. CDR3 DNA: TGTGCCAGCAGTTTATTCTTCCAGGGAGGGTCACCCCTCCACTTT.

CDR3: CASSPNPSGPSQETQYF. CDR3 DNA sequence: TGTGCCAGCAGCCCAAACCCCTCGGGGCCGTCCCAAGAGACCCAGTACTTC. This chain uses TRBV7-9 with TRBJ2-5, with D perhaps being TRBD1 or TRBD2 (5 bases each). Trimming cost V 5 bases and J 1 base, with 20 bases left between them. CDR1 is SEHNR and CDR2 is FQNEAQ in the germline V gene (reference sequence). The CDR3 runs to 17 residues. Using reference TRBV7-9 and TRBJ2-5 for the parts outside the CDR3, the full variable domain is DTGVSQNPRHKITKRGQNVTFRCDPISEHNRLYWYRQTLGQGPEFLTYFQNEAQLEKSRLLSDRFSAERPKGSFSTLEIQRTEQGDSAMYLCASSPNPSGPSQETQYFGPGTRLLVL.

The chain carries TRBV24-1 and TRBJ2-1; 8 bases are shared with TRBD2. V dropped 2 bases and J dropped 11; count of bases not matched to a gene: 10. CDR1 is KGHDR, CDR2 SFDVKD, per germline. The CDR3 runs 15 residues. This chain's CDR3 is CATSDSGPRTSQQFF. DNA of the CDR3: TGTGCCACCAGTGATTCCGGGCCGCGGACTAGCCAGCAGTTCTTC.

This clonotype was detected only a few times. The CDR3 nucleotides read TGTGCCAGCAGCCAAAAGCTAGCGGGGGTTATCAGGGATGAGCAGTTCTTC. Translation: CASSQKLAGVIRDEQFF. J is TRBJ2-1 and V is TRBV14; 10 bases map to TRBD2. The CDR3 is 17 amino acids. Germline lookup yields CDR1 SGHDN and CDR2 FVKESK. After removal of 2 bases from V and 8 bases from J, the junction contained 12 bases not matched to a gene.

There are a few counts of this clonotype. The chain is built from TRBV20-1 and TRBJ2-1; D may correspond to TRBD1 or TRBD2 (5 bases each). CDR1 and CDR2 (germline): DFQATT, SNEGSKA (reference sequence). The V end was cut by 3 bases, the J end by 15 bases, with 18 bases between. There are 12 residues in the CDR3. The CDR3 region is CSASTRVGPAFF. CDR3 bases: TGCAGTGCTAGTACTCGGGTGGGACCCGCGTTCTTC.

This sequence joins TRBV5-6 and TRBJ2-5, with 7 nucleotides matching TRBD1. CDR3 length equals 14 residues. The germline gives CDR1 SGHDT, CDR2 YYEEEE. Trimming at V came to 1 base and at J to 1 base, leaving 1 base not matched to a gene. CDR3 sequence reads: CASSLRDSQETQYF. For the CDR3, the DNA is TGTGCCAGCAGCTTGAGGGACAGCCAAGAGACCCAGTACTTC.

This clonotype was seen at least ten times. The chain is built from TRBV29-1 and TRBJ1-1, with no clear D. CDR1 SQVTM and CDR2 ANQGSEA come from the germline V gene. V was clipped by 5 bases and J by 1 base, with 5 bases between them. The CDR3 extends over 11 amino acids. CDR3 region: CSVRQNTEAFF. The CDR3, as DNA: TGCAGCGTTCGACAGAACACTGAAGCTTTCTTT.

The table lists this clonotype with many counts. This chain connects TRBV15 to TRBJ2-1, with 10 bases identical to TRBD2. Germline values: CDR1 LNHNV, CDR2 YYDKDF (reference sequence). The junction had 6 bases not matched to a gene; V was cut back by 5 bases and J by 2 bases. The CDR3 consists of 16 residues. CDR3 in DNA: TGTGCCACCAGCCCACGGACTAGCGGAACCTACAATGAGCAGTTCTTC. The encoded protein is CATSPRTSGTYNEQFF.

The chain uses TRBV20-1 and TRBJ1-5, with 9 bases that match TRBD1. The CDR3 runs 15 residues. Looked up from germline, CDR1 is DFQATT and CDR2 is SNEGSKA (reference sequence). Germline trimming cut 4 bases from V and 2 bases from J; bases unmatched to any gene: 6. CDR3 loop: CSAKKGQGGNQPQHF. The CDR3 region has the DNA TGCAGTGCTAAGAAGGGACAGGGAGGCAATCAGCCCCAGCATTTT.

This clonotype was seen a few times. This chain joins TRBV29-1 and TRBJ2-3; D is perhaps TRBD1 or TRBD2 (5 bases each). The V gene's germline CDR1 is SQVTM and CDR2 ANQGSEA. V lost 1 base and J lost 6, with 20 bases in between. This CDR3 region has 16 residues. CDR3 protein: CSVEGGVGTLVDTQYF. The CDR3 nucleotides read TGCAGCGTTGAAGGGGGTGTGGGGACCCTAGTCGATACGCAGTATTTT.

J is TRBJ2-7 and V is TRBV12-3 or TRBV12-4; the D gene is possibly TRBD2 (8 bases). The CDR3 loop spans 17 amino acids. V lost 5 bases and J 4 bases, leaving 24 bases between the germline ends. The CDR3 nucleotides read TGTGCCAGCAGTCTCCGGACTAGCAGGGGGAGGGAGTACGAGCAGTACTTC. The encoded protein is CASSLRTSRGREYEQYF.

In this sample, this clonotype turned up a few times. The rearrangement links TRBV5-5 to TRBJ1-1, with D hard to call. V lost 4 bases and J 4 bases, leaving 8 bases between the germline ends. Looked up from germline, CDR1 is SGHKS and CDR2 is YYEKEE (reference sequence). The CDR3 is 12 residues long. CDR3 nucleotides: TGTGCCAGCAGCCTCCCCCCCACTGAAGCTTTCTTT. It specifies CASSLPPTEAFF.

J is TRBJ2-7 and V is TRBV7-8, with D uncertain. V dropped 2 bases and J dropped 5 bases, with 10 bases sitting between them. CDR1 and CDR2 from the germline V gene are SGHVS and FQNEAQ. CDR3 size: 13 residues. The CDR3 reads CASSLLELDEQYF. CDR3 DNA: TGTGCCAGCAGCTTACTGGAGCTGGACGAGCAGTACTTC.

This clonotype was recorded a few times. The CDR3 loop reads CAIQPGQSSGNTIYF. CDR3 in DNA: TGTGCCATACAACCGGGACAGAGCTCTGGAAACACCATATATTTT. The V call is TRBV6-1, the J call TRBJ1-3; 7 nucleotides align to TRBD1. The CDR3 is 15 residues long. V was clipped by 10 bases and J by 0 bases; unmatched bases: 9. CDR1 is MNHNS, CDR2 SASEGT, per germline.

This clonotype came up a few times. The chain employs TRBV15 and TRBJ2-3; the D is unclear. Trimming pared 1 base from V and 0 bases from J, leaving 2 bases between. In germline, CDR1 is LNHNV, CDR2 YYDKDF (reference sequence). The CDR3 totals 13 residues. The CDR3 coding sequence is TGTGCCACCAGCAGAGTCAGCACAGATACGCAGTATTTT. Translating it yields CATSRVSTDTQYF.

This chain uses TRBV18 with TRBJ2-2; the match to TRBD2 covers 13 bases. Germline V gene lookup returns CDR1 KGHSH and CDR2 LQKENI. V lost 5 bases, J lost 5 bases, and 14 bases stayed unmatched. The CDR3 sequence is 19 residues long. CDR3 nucleotide sequence: TGTGCCAGCTCAGGCGACCCAAGAGGACTAGCGGGAGTTACCGGGGAGCTGTTTTTT. It specifies CASSGDPRGLAGVTGELFF.

This clonotype was counted a few times. This sequence joins TRBV6-1 and TRBJ1-5, with 7 bases fitting TRBD1. Germline V lookup: CDR1 MNHNS, CDR2 SASEGT. This CDR3 has 13 residues. With V trimmed by 6 bases and J by 6 bases, 5 bases remained unmatched. DNA of the CDR3: TGTGCCAGCAGCCGACAGGGCAGTCAGCCCCAGCATTTT. This gives the protein CASSRQGSQPQHF.

CDR3 region: CASSLSGVGETQYF. CDR3 nucleotide sequence: TGTGCCAGCAGTTTATCAGGGGTGGGAGAGACCCAGTACTTC. The rearrangement joins TRBV27 to TRBJ2-5, with D possibly being TRBD1 (5 bases). V lost 0 bases and J lost 4, with 9 bases in between. There are 14 residues in the CDR3. From germline, CDR1 is MNHEY and CDR2 SMNVEV (reference sequence).

The chain combines TRBV3-1 with TRBJ2-7; D is uncertain. The CDR3 contains 13 residues. The ends were cut back, 4 bases at V and 3 bases at J, with 10 bases in the middle. Germline V gives CDR1 LGHDT, CDR2 YNNKEL (reference sequence). CDR3 bases: TGTGCCAGCAGCCCCCGATTAGGCTACGAGCAGTACTTC. It translates to CASSPRLGYEQYF.

This clonotype occurred a few times. The chain joins TRBV7-9 to TRBJ2-3; D perhaps matches TRBD2 (5 bases). The CDR3 has 13 residues. Germline assignment: CDR1 SEHNR and CDR2 FQNEAQ (reference sequence). The V gene lost 5 bases and the J gene lost 4 bases, with 10 bases spanning the gap. The CDR3 is CASSRRGADTQYF. The DNA for the CDR3 is TGTGCCAGCAGCCGCCGGGGTGCAGATACGCAGTATTTT.

In its sample, this clonotype was seen many times. The chain joins TRBV20-1 to TRBJ2-6, with D uncertain. V gave up 3 bases and J gave up 2 bases, with 5 bases separating them. The CDR3 is 13 residues long. Germline V gives CDR1 DFQATT, CDR2 SNEGSKA (reference sequence). The CDR3 loop is CSARIAGANVLTF. As DNA, the CDR3 is TGCAGTGCTAGGATTGCTGGGGCCAACGTCCTGACTTTC.